This T cell receptor beta chain was sequenced in a study of cytomegalovirus exposure and HLA in healthy donors. The PCR ran on 60 Vbeta and 13 Jbeta primers. The method was immunoSEQ multiplex PCR; TCRdb's version includes in-frame clones alone and lacks a portion of them. This table holds just over 70,000 clones, about 74% found once. The CDR3 is 17 residues long. CDR1 is SGDLS and CDR2 is YYNGEE in the germline V gene. V was clipped by 3 bases and J by 2 bases; unmatched bases: 8. Findings of the study overall: Most CMV-associated TCR beta chains were later found to appear HLA-restricted.

A word on this clone: Its antigen is currently unknown.

The specimen sequenced was PBMCs. This sequence was found in a human donor in good health. The chain recombines TRBV9 with TRBJ1-4; 9 bases are shared with TRBD1. CDR3 nucleotide sequence: TGTGCCAGCAGCGCTACAGGGGGCGGAATGACTAATGAAAAACTGTTTTTT. Translated: CASSATGGGMTNEKLFF.